The rows below give T cell receptor beta chains drawn from one sample of a study of blood T cell repertoires in COVID-19. Sequencing used immunoSEQ multiplex PCR; TCRdb keeps in-frame clones, though not all of them. Of hundreds of thousands of clones in the sample, 65% to 85% are singletons; the top ten hold about 5.7%. The sample taken for sequencing was peripheral blood. The receptor source for this set is an elderly man with acute or convalescent COVID-19. Each CDR3 is given with its conserved first and last residue. The order of the fields is V gene, CDR3 length, J gene, CDR3 protein.

>TRBV5-1|16|TRBJ2-3
CASSLRTSGSTDTQYF
>TRBV2|15|TRBJ1-2
CASSARTGTGHGYTF
>TRBV9|14|TRBJ1-2
CASSAETVPYGYTF
>TRBV10-3|14|TRBJ1-2
CAISEAGMGGGYTF
>TRBV5-1|14|TRBJ1-1
CASSLEAGNTEAFF
>TRBV6-1|15|TRBJ1-1
CASSEAVSGNTEAFF
>TRBV5-1|15|TRBJ2-1
CASSSTASGAREQFF
>TRBV28|15|TRBJ2-5
CASSLPQAGQETQYF
>TRBV12-3/TRBV12-4|13|TRBJ1-2
CASSLQGVYGYTF
>TRBV11-3|14|TRBJ2-5
CASSFSGVGFTQYF
>TRBV3-1/TRBV3-2|12|TRBJ2-7
CASSRSYGEQYF
>TRBV7-9|15|TRBJ1-2
CASSYQPGTGGSYTF
>TRBV27|14|TRBJ2-7
CASSSHSPLYEQYF
>TRBV7-8|16|TRBJ2-5
CASSFSPSLAQETQYF
>TRBV19|14|TRBJ2-3
CASSILAAADTQYF
>TRBV10-3|15|TRBJ2-1
CAISESTRGANEQFF
>TRBV5-1|15|TRBJ2-5
CASSLVAAGEETQYF
>TRBV29-1|11|TRBJ1-2
CSVGGQVGYTF
>TRBV6-5|15|TRBJ2-1
CASTRPGQGYNEQFF
>TRBV4-2|16|TRBJ2-1
CASSQDASGVYNEQFF
>TRBV27|16|TRBJ2-3
CASSLNGKRSTDTQYF
>TRBV3-1/TRBV3-2|15|TRBJ2-1
CASSSSGGAYNEQFF
>TRBV5-1|16|TRBJ2-1
CASSLGGLAGGNEQFF
>TRBV14|14|TRBJ2-7
CASSRTAGGGEQYF
>TRBV7-3|13|TRBJ2-3
CASSPTSADTQYF
>TRBV6-5|13|TRBJ2-3
CASRGTTTDTQYF
>TRBV19|13|TRBJ1-1
CASSPTVNTEAFF
>TRBV7-2|14|TRBJ1-6
CASSLILANSPLHF
>TRBV10-3|14|TRBJ1-5
CAISPQGSNQPQHF
>TRBV10-3|14|TRBJ1-6
CAISHPGNNSPLHF
>TRBV7-9|12|TRBJ2-7
CASSLQGFEQYF
>TRBV19|13|TRBJ2-3
CASSMGRPDTQYF
>TRBV5-1|14|TRBJ2-1
CASRPETHGNEQFF
>TRBV5-1|13|TRBJ2-7
CASSAGDAYEQYF
>TRBV24-1|15|TRBJ2-5
CATSAGGWSQETQYF
>TRBV11-2|16|TRBJ2-3
CASRDTERPITDTQYF
>TRBV9|14|TRBJ1-2
CASSVQGGFYGYTF
>TRBV11-2|15|TRBJ2-2
CASSLAGRRTGELFF
>TRBV19|14|TRBJ2-7
CASSIGTGVGEQYF
>TRBV7-6|16|TRBJ1-4
CASSSELGTGVEKLFF